This TCR beta chain was identified during a study of blood T cells in healthy people across ages. This CDR3 is 13 amino acids long. Unmatched junction bases numbered 5, after V lost 5 bases and J lost 5 bases. Primed by a sample-barcoded 5' primer and a J-beta primer mix, a second PCR proceeded for about 6 to 12 cycles. TCRdb re-derived calls from the 5' RACE reads in MiXCR, one entry per CDR3 protein. The table includes some 760,000 distinct CDR3 sequences, approximately 25% detected once. Each sample had at least 6.5 million PBMCs isolated. The sample was also linked to a second study, of T cells of mothers and their children. That work contributes: Mothers yielded over 8.5 million CDR3 reads, children 3 million to 3.5 million each.

This TCR came from a boy younger than 18 in good health. The chain links TRBV12-3 or TRBV12-4 to TRBJ2-5, with 7 bases fitting TRBD1. Sequenced sample: blood. Here the CDR3 DNA reads TGTGCCAGCAGTGACAGGGCGTCCGAGACCCAGTACTTC. Amino acids: CASSDRASETQYF.